This TCR beta chain was sequenced during a study of T cell repertoires in cytomegalovirus infection. The wider study: A matching HLA type, together with CMV infection, was signaled by public TCR beta signatures.

Each CDR3 protein gets one entry after TCRdb re-called the reads with MiXCR. The profile shows more than 200,000 distinct CDR3 sequences, roughly 9.1% of them singletons. This clonotype was observed at least ten times. What it binds is not known. V lost 5 bases, J lost 3 bases, and 5 bases stayed unmatched. CDR1 is SGHTA and CDR2 is FQGNSA in the germline V gene. The CDR3 runs to 16 residues. Study observations and caveats: CMV carriers having the relevant HLA were flagged by cumulative public TCR beta family frequency. CMV-specific TCR beta clonotypes restricted by HLA-C were the ones dominating the ex vivo response.

The clonotype was recovered from a human donor in good health (CMV status not recorded). Some clones in this sample may be carry-over from other donors' samples. The sample was PBMCs. This chain connects TRBV7-2 to TRBJ2-2, with 11 positions matching TRBD1. In DNA form, the CDR3 reads TGTGCCAGCAGCCCCCGGGACAGGGGGGACACCGGGGAGCTGTTTTTT. Translated: CASSPRDRGDTGELFF.